The rows below give T cell receptor beta chains drawn from one sample of a study of OX40 agonist ivuxolimab in advanced cancers. Data came from immunoSEQ multiplex PCR; TCRdb stores just in-frame clones and leaves some out. The sample records roughly 80,000 clones, around 84% being singletons. Sequenced here: CD4+ or CD8+ T cells sorted from blood, sampled in a trial of the OX40 agonist ivuxolimab. Source of these receptors: an adult with an advanced solid tumor such as melanoma, head and neck, liver or kidney cancer. Both conserved end residues are part of each CDR3. A D gene is named only where the DNA matches it firmly. Some rows have no size entry. The others give once, few or many, or a class for an expanded clone.

D gene,clone size,V gene,J gene,CDR3 protein,CDR3 DNA
TRBD2,.,TRBV28,TRBJ2-4,CASSSVGGGRNIQYF,TGTGCCAGCAGCTCCGTGGGCGGGGGGCGGAACATTCAGTACTTC
.,.,TRBV6-1,TRBJ1-1,CASRFRATEAFF,TGTGCCAGCAGGTTCCGGGCCACTGAAGCTTTCTTT
TRBD2,.,TRBV30,TRBJ2-3,CAGTSGGSFQDTQYF,TGTGCCGGGACTAGCGGGGGGTCATTTCAAGATACGCAGTATTTT
.,.,TRBV5-4,TRBJ1-2,CASSSGNGYTF,TGTGCCAGCAGCTCAGGGAATGGCTACACCTTC
.,.,TRBV12-1,TRBJ2-1,CASSFEGLGLKWQFF,TGTGCCAGCAGCTTTGAGGGACTAGGTCTGAAATGGCAGTTCTTC
.,.,TRBV19,TRBJ2-6,CASRPGRASGANVLTF,TGTGCCAGTAGACCCGGACGGGCCTCTGGGGCCAACGTCCTGACTTTC
.,.,TRBV7-9,TRBJ2-5,CASSLGGRETQYF,TGTGCCAGCAGCTTAGGGGGGCGAGAGACCCAGTACTTC
TRBD2,.,TRBV7-3,TRBJ2-3,CASSLASGKRDTQYF,TGTGCCAGCAGCTTAGCTAGCGGGAAAAGGGATACGCAGTATTTT
.,once,TRBV7-9,TRBJ2-3,CASSQQLSTDTQYF,TGTGCCAGCAGCCAGCAGCTTAGCACAGATACGCAGTATTTT
.,.,TRBV25-1,TRBJ1-4,CASSEWGVATNEKLFF,TGTGCCAGCAGTGAATGGGGTGTTGCAACTAATGAAAAACTGTTTTTT
.,.,TRBV19,TRBJ2-2,CASIQSLGTGELFF,TGTGCCAGTATTCAGAGCTTAGGGACCGGGGAGCTGTTTTTT
.,.,TRBV11-3,TRBJ2-3,CASSPTRGGDTQYF,TGTGCCAGCAGCCCGACCCGGGGCGGAGATACGCAGTATTTT
TRBD1,few,TRBV5-1,TRBJ2-5,CASGPETGGWETQYF,TGCGCCAGCGGGCCTGAGACAGGGGGATGGGAGACCCAGTACTTC
.,.,TRBV5-1,TRBJ1-1,CASSLATGWTEAFF,TGCGCCAGCAGCTTGGCGACGGGCTGGACTGAAGCTTTCTTT
TRBD1,.,TRBV28,TRBJ1-5,CASSRYRGPQHF,TGTGCCAGCAGCCGCTACAGGGGCCCCCAGCATTTT
.,.,TRBV20-1,TRBJ2-7,CSGKGGDEQYF,TGCAGTGGCAAGGGCGGGGACGAGCAGTACTTC
.,.,TRBV2,TRBJ2-4,CASSEENIQYF,TGTGCCAGCAGTGAGGAAAACATTCAGTACTTC
.,.,TRBV6-1,TRBJ2-7,CASSESGTYEQYF,TGTGCCAGCAGTGAATCAGGGACCTACGAGCAGTACTTC
.,few,TRBV30,TRBJ1-6,CAWSEPREPWSPLHF,TGTGCCTGGAGCGAACCTCGGGAGCCCTGGTCACCCCTCCACTTT
TRBD1,.,TRBV7-3,TRBJ2-2,CASSWTGGGELFF,TGTGCCAGCAGCTGGACAGGGGGCGGGGAGCTGTTTTTT
TRBD2,.,TRBV18,TRBJ2-3,CASSLRELAVTDTQYF,TGTGCCAGCTCACTAAGGGAGCTAGCGGTCACAGATACGCAGTATTTT
.,.,TRBV5-4,TRBJ2-2,CASSLVGAGELFF,TGTGCCAGCAGCTTGGTGGGAGCCGGGGAGCTGTTTTTT
.,.,TRBV28,TRBJ1-1,CASRPGTPPEAFF,TGTGCCAGCAGGCCCGGGACCCCTCCCGAAGCTTTCTTT
.,.,TRBV23-1,TRBJ2-7,CASSALGRDLYSYEQYF,TGCGCCAGCAGTGCCCTAGGAAGGGACTTATACTCCTACGAGCAGTACTTC
.,.,TRBV28,TRBJ2-5,CASTDLEETQYF,TGTGCCAGCACCGATCTTGAAGAGACCCAGTACTTC
TRBD1,once,TRBV29-1,TRBJ1-4,CSGMTGSSASMTGKLFF,TGCAGCGGGATGACAGGGAGCAGTGCCTCAATGACGGGAAAACTGTTTTTT
.,few,TRBV2,TRBJ1-1,CASTSMGDAEAFF,TGTGCCAGCACCTCCATGGGGGATGCTGAAGCTTTCTTT